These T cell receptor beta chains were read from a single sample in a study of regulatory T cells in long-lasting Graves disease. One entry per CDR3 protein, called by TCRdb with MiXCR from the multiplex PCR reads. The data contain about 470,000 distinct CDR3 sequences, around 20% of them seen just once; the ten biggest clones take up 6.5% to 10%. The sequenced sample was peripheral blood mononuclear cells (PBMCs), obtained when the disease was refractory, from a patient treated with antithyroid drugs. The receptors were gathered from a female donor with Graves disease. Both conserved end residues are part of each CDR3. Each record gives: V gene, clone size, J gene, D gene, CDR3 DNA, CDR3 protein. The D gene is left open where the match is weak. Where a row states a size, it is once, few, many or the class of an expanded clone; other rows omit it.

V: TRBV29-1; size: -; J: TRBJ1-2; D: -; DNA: TGCAGCGTTGAGTCCACAGGGTTCAACTATGGCTACACCTTC; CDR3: CSVESTGFNYGYTF
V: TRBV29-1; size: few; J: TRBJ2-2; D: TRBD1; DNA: TGCAGCGCTGACAGGGAAAACACCGGGGAGCTGTTTTTT; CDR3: CSADRENTGELFF
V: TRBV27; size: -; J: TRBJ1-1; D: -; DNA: TGTGCCAGCAGCTTTAGTCGGGTGAACACTGAAGCTTTCTTT; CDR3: CASSFSRVNTEAFF
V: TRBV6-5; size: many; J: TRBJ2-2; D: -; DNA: TGTGCCAGCAGTTACAGGAACCCAAAAGCTCGAACCGGGGAGCTGTTTTTT; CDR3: CASSYRNPKARTGELFF
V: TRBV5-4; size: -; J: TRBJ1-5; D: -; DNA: TGTGCCAGCAGCTTGGGCGGCGATGAGAGCAATCAGCCCCAGCATTTT; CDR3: CASSLGGDESNQPQHF
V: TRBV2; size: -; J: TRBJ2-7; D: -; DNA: TGTGCCAGCAAAAAACAGGGTCTCCTCTACGAGCAGTACTTC; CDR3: CASKKQGLLYEQYF
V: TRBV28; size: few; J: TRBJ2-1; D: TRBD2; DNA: TGTGCCAGCAGTTTCCTAGCGGGAGGGCCGGGGAATGAGCAGTTCTTC; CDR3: CASSFLAGGPGNEQFF
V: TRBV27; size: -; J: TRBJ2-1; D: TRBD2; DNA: TGTGCCAGCAGTTGGACTAGCGGAGTCTTAGCCCATGAGCAGTTCTTC; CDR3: CASSWTSGVLAHEQFF
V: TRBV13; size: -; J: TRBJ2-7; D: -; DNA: TGTGCCAGCAGCTTAGGTCCCCCCCAGCAGTACTTC; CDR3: CASSLGPPQQYF
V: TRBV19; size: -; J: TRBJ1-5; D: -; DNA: TGTGCCAGTAAGGTCGGCAGAGATCAGCCCCAGCATTTT; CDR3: CASKVGRDQPQHF
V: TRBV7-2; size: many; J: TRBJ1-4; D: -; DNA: TGTGCCAGCAGCTTAGTAGAGGAGAACATGATGGGAAAACTGTTTTTT; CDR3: CASSLVEENMMGKLFF
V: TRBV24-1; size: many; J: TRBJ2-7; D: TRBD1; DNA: TGTGCCACCAGTGATTTAGTGGGACAGCAACCAGCATACGAGCAGTACTTC; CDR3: CATSDLVGQQPAYEQYF
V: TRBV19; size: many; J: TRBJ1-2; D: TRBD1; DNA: TGTGCCAGCCGGACAGGGGACGGCTACACCTTC; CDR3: CASRTGDGYTF